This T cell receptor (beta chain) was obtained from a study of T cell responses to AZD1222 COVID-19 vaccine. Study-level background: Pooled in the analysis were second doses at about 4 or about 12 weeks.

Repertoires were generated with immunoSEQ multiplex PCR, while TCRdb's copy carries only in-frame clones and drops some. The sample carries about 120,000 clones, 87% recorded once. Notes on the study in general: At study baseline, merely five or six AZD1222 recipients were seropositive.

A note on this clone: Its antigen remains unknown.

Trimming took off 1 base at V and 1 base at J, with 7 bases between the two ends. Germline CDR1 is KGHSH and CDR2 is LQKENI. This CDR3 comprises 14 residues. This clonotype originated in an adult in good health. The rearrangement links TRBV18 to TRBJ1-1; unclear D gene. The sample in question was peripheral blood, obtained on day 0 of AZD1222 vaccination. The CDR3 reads CASSPRSPNTEAFF. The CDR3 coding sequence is TGTGCCAGCTCACCACGGAGCCCGAACACTGAAGCTTTCTTT.